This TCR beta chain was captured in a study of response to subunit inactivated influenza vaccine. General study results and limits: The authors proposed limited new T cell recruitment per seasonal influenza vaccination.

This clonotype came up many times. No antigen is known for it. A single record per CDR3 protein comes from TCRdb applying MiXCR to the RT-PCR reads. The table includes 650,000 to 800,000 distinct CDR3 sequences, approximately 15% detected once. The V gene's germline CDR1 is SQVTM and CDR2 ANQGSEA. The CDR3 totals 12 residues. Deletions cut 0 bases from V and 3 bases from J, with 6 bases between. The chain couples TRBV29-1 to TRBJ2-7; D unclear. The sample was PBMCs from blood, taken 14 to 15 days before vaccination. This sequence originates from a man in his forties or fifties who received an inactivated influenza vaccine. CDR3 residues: CSVEDLHYEQYF. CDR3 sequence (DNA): TGCAGCGTTGAAGATCTTCACTACGAGCAGTACTTC.